This T cell receptor (beta chain) is from a study of blood T cell repertoires in COVID-19. Study overall: T cells, B-cell-depleted T cells, or PBMCs provided the cDNA or gDNA that served as material.

The junction had 9 bases not matched to a gene; V was cut back by 5 bases and J by 5 bases. Germline CDR1 reads MDHEN; CDR2 reads SYDVKM. The CDR3 contains 15 residues. Original analysis: Estimation of nucleated cell counts was performed using reference gene primer amplification. The protocol was immunoSEQ multiplex PCR, while the TCRdb copy is restricted to in-frame clones and leaves out a portion. Clone size and V and J calls were adopted from that table, with D and trimming inferred from the DNA. The sample yields almost 25,000 clones, just over 90% seen once. The genes are TRBV28 and TRBJ2-7, with 10 bases aligning to TRBD1. The source material was peripheral blood. The clonotype was recovered from a man aged 65 to 85 with active COVID-19. The CDR3 nucleotides read TGTGCCAGCAGTACGACCGGGACAGGGGACCACGAGCAGTACTTC. Translated: CASSTTGTGDHEQYF. Looking up the rest from reference TRBV28 and TRBJ2-7 gives the full variable domain: DVKVTQSSRYLVKRTGEKVFLECVQDMDHENMFWYRQDPGLGLRLIYFSYDVKMKEKGDIPEGYSVSREKKERFSLILESASTNQTSMYLCASSTTGTGDHEQYFGPGTRLTVT.